This T cell receptor beta chain derives from a study of T cell changes during pregnancy in multiple sclerosis. Profiled with immunoSEQ multiplex PCR; TCRdb holds only in-frame clones, not every one. The repertoire includes tens of thousands of clones, approximately 90% of them detected once, and just under 0.2% sits in the top ten. Trimming shortened V by 3 bases and J by 4 bases, and 13 bases separated the two germline ends. CDR1 is LNHDA and CDR2 is SQIVND in the germline V gene (reference sequence). This CDR3 contains 15 residues. The chain is built from TRBV19 and TRBJ1-5, with D tentatively TRBD1 (5 bases). The TCR was taken from a female donor with multiple sclerosis, enrolled in a pregnancy study. Source: CD4+ T cells from peripheral blood mononuclear cells, taken in the second trimester of pregnancy. The CDR3 DNA follows: TGTGCCAGTAGTATGGGGACTGGGAAGAATCAGCCCCAGCATTTT. Protein sequence: CASSMGTGKNQPQHF.